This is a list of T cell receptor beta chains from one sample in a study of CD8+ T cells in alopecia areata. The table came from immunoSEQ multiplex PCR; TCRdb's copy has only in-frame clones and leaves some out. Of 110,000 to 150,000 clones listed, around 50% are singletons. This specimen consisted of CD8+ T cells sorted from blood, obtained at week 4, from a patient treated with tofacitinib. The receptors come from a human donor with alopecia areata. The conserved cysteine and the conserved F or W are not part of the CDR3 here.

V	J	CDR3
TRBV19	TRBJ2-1	ASSTGVGNEQF
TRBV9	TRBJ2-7	ASSVGFLASGGYEQY
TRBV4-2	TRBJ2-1	ASSPRLADISYNEQF
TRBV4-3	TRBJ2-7	ASSQGRFSYEQY
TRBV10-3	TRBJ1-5	AISDGGTYQPQH
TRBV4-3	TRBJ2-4	ASSQEWQGNIQY
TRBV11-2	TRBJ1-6	ASSPRRGRNSPLH
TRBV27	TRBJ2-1	ATLNRDRDNEQF
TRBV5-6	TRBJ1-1	ASRTGRDRVGEAF
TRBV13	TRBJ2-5	ASSPSGGAEETQY
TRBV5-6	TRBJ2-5	ASSSKTGAEETQY
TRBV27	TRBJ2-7	ASSATVTYEQY
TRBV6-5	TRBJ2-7	ASSYHSEQY
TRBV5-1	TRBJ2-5	ASMNGVQETQY
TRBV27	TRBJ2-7	ASSSLDPSYEQY
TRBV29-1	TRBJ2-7	SVVFSGTGSYEQY
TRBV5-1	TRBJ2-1	ASSLSRPGSYNEQF
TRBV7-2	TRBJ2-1	ASSSGASSYNEQF
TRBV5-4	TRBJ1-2	ASSLGEYYGYT
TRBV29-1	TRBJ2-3	SVEGDRETDTQY
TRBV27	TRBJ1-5	ASSTRGARQPQH
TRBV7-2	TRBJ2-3	ASSLVIAGIGDTQY
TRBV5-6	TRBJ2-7	ASSVGPRIWEQY
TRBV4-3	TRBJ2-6	ASGAWIFGANVLT
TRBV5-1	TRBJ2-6	ASSGRGISGANVLT
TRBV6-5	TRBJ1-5	ASSSGLPAQH
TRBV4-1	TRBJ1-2	ASSQRVSLEDLYGYT
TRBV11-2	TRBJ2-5	ASSFGQVQETQY
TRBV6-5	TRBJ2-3	ASSYSQGASTDTQY
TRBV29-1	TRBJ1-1	SVLSSTPLPDTEAF
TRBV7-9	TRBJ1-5	ASSLGAGGSNQPQH
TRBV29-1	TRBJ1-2	SVPEGGYGYT
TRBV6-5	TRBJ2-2	ASSGQLDTGELF
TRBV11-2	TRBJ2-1	ASSSRGYNEQF
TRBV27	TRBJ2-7	ASSLGGEQY
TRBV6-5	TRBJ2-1	ASRPRGAVNEQF
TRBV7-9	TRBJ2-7	ASSLQAVWDEQY
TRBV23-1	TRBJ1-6	ASSPGVIREPLH
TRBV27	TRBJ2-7	ASSSTGEHYEQY
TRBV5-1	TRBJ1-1	ASSLEPNTEAF
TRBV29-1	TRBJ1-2	SVVGDRHT
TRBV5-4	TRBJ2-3	ASSLGSGGATDTQY
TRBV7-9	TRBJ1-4	ASSLALRMGQNEKLF
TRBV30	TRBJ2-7	AWSPQADEQY
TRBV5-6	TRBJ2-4	ASSLGQGRDIQY
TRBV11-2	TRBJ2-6	ASSLVRGANVLT
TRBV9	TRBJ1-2	ASSPDRPGGYGYT
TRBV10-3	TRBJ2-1	AISEGLGGDEQF